This section outlines one TCR beta chain sequence together with its context. Since no conserved phenylalanine or tryptophan closes the CDR3, a read error is the likely cause. The limits of the CDR3 on the DNA are not certain, so only TCRdb's listed CDR3 is given. The germline V gene has CDR1 SEHNR and CDR2 FQNEAQ (reference sequence). The CDR3 length equals 8 residues, ends included. These data are taken from a study of T cells in Graves' hyperthyroidism and ophthalmopathy. TCR beta CDR3 regions were amplified from RNA. HTBI primers were employed in a first-round RT-PCR of the TCR CDR3. TCRdb processed the multiplex PCR reads anew with MiXCR; each CDR3 protein has one entry. This table has hundreds of thousands of distinct CDR3 sequences, roughly 50% appearing once.

Sequencing input: peripheral blood or thyroid tissue (not recorded which). This TCR was recovered from a woman younger than 35 with Graves' hyperthyroidism. The rearrangement links TRBV7-9 to TRBJ1-4. The CDR3 sequence is CASTNLGS.